This T cell receptor (beta chain) came from a study of cytomegalovirus exposure and HLA in healthy donors. With 60 Vbeta and 13 Jbeta primers, the PCR was carried out. TCRdb keeps only in-frame clones here, not all; method: immunoSEQ multiplex PCR. The table lists tens of thousands of clones, 60% to 80% of them singletons. The V end lost 2 bases, the J end lost 5 bases, and 13 bases lay between the germline ends. The germline CDR1 and CDR2 sequences are KGHSH and LQKENI. This CDR3 comprises 15 residues. This receptor was identified in a woman aged 45 to 65 in good health and CMV-seropositive. Specimen: PBMCs. J is TRBJ2-1 and V is TRBV18; perhaps TRBD2 as D (6 bases). Here the CDR3 reads CASSPTASDHNEQFF. For the CDR3, the DNA is TGTGCCAGCTCACCAACGGCTAGCGATCACAATGAGCAGTTCTTC.